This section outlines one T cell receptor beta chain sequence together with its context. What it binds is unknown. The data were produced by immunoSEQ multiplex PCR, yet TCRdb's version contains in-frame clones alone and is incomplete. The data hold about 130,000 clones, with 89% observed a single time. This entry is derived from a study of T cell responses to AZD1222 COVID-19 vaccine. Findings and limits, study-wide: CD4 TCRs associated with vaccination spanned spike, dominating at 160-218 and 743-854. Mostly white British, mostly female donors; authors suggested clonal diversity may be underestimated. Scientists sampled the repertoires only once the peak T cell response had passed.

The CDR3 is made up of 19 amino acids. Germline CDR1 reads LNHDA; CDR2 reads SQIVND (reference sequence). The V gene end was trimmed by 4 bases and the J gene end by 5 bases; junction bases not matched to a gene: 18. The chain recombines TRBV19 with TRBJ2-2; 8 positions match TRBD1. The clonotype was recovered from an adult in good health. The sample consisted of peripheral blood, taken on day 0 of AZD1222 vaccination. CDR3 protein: CASSSRGVLSGGRTGELFF. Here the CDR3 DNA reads TGTGCCAGTAGTAGTAGGGGAGTGTTGTCAGGGGGCCGAACCGGGGAGCTGTTTTTT.